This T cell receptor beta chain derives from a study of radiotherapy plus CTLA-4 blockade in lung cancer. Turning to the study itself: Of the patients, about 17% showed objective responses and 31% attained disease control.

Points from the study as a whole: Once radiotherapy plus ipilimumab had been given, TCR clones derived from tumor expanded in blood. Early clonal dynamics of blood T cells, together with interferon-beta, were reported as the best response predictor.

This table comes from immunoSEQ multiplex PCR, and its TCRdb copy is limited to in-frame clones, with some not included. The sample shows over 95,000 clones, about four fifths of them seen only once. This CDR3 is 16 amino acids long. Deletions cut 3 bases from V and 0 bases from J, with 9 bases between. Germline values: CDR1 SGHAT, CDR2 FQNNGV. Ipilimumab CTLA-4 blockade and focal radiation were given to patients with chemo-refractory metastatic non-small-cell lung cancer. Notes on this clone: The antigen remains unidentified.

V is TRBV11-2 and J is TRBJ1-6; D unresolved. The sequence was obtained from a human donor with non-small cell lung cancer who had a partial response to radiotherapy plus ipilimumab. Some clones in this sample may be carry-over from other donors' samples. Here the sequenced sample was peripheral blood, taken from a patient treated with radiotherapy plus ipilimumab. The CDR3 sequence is CASSLQASSYNSPLHF. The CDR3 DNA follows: TGTGCCAGCAGCTTGCAGGCGAGCTCCTATAATTCACCCCTCCACTTT. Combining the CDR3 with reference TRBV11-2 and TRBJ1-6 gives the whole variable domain EAGVAQSPRYKIIEKRQSVAFWCNPISGHATLYWYQQILGQGPKLLIQFQNNGVVDDSQLPKDRFSAERLKGVDSTLKIQPAKLEDSAVYLCASSLQASSYNSPLHFGNGTRLTVT.